The 21 T cell receptor beta chains listed next were all sequenced from one sample in a study of T cell repertoires in cytomegalovirus infection. TCRdb processed the reads anew with MiXCR; each CDR3 protein has one entry. The sample records 200,000 to 250,000 distinct CDR3 sequences, 35% to 40% being singletons. These receptors' targets are unknown. The specimen comprised CD8+ T cells from cultured PBMCs, sampled from culture after CMV antigen stimulation. These receptors came from a human donor in good health (CMV status not recorded). Some clones in this sample may be carry-over from other donors' samples.

There are a few counts of this clonotype. The chain has TRBV6-2 or TRBV6-3 and TRBJ1-3; D call uncertain. CDR1 is MNHEY and CDR2 is SVGEGT in the germline V gene. The CDR3 extends over 12 amino acids. V was pared by 5 bases and J by 9 bases, with 11 bases between. CDR3 sequence reads: CASSKRRVTIYF. CDR3 bases: TGTGCCAGCAGTAAAAGACGAGTCACCATATATTTT.

This clonotype has a handful of counts. The chain links TRBV11-2 to TRBJ2-3; D not resolved. This CDR3 is 15 amino acids long. The ends were cut back, 7 bases at V and 2 bases at J, with 16 bases in the middle. Germline V gene data show CDR1 as SGHAT and CDR2 as FQNNGV. The DNA for the CDR3 is TGTGCCAGCACCCCAAGTCACCTCAACACAGATACGCAGTATTTT. The encoded protein is CASTPSHLNTDTQYF. Looking up the rest from reference TRBV11-2 and TRBJ2-3 gives the full variable domain: EAGVAQSPRYKIIEKRQSVAFWCNPISGHATLYWYQQILGQGPKLLIQFQNNGVVDDSQLPKDRFSAERLKGVDSTLKIQPAKLEDSAVYLCASTPSHLNTDTQYFGPGTRLTVL.

This clonotype has just a few counts. The V call is TRBV7-6, the J call TRBJ2-2; 8 bases line up with TRBD2. The CDR3 has 15 amino acids. Trimming removed 1 base from V and 8 bases from J; junction bases left unmatched: 6. Germline V gives CDR1 SGHVS, CDR2 FNYEAQ. The CDR3 DNA reads TGTGCCAGCAGCTTAGAGCGGGAGTCTACGGGGGAGCTGTTTTTT. Its translation: CASSLERESTGELFF.

CDR3 in amino acids: CASSKREADTQYF. In DNA form, the CDR3 reads TGTGCCAGCAGTAAGAGGGAGGCAGATACGCAGTATTTT. V is TRBV7-8 and J is TRBJ2-3; D might be TRBD2 (6 bases). The CDR3 totals 13 residues. CDR1 is SGHVS and CDR2 is FQNEAQ in the germline V gene. V dropped 6 bases and J dropped 4 bases, with 11 bases sitting between them.

The table lists this clonotype with a few counts. The chain combines TRBV7-6 with TRBJ2-1, with D perhaps given as TRBD1 or TRBD2 (5 bases each). This CDR3 has 13 residues. The ends were cut back, 5 bases at V and 4 bases at J, with 9 bases in the middle. CDR1 is SGHVS and CDR2 is FNYEAQ in the germline V gene. The CDR3 spells CASSHEGYNEQFF. In DNA, the CDR3 is TGTGCCAGCAGCCATGAGGGGTACAATGAGCAGTTCTTC.

Only a few counts were recorded for this clonotype. The chain is built from TRBV12-3 or TRBV12-4 and TRBJ2-3; a weak D match, TRBD1 (5 bases). The CDR3 spans 16 residues. Trimming took off 5 bases at V and 1 base at J, with 16 bases between the two ends. The CDR3 spells CASSPALKGRTDTQYF. As DNA, the CDR3 is TGTGCCAGCAGTCCTGCCTTGAAGGGGCGCACAGATACGCAGTATTTT.

The chain carries TRBV28 and TRBJ2-7; 12 bases match TRBD2. CDR3 size: 15 residues. Germline trimming cut 5 bases from V and 6 bases from J; bases unmatched to any gene: 8. Germline values: CDR1 MDHEN, CDR2 SYDVKM. CDR3 amino acids: CASSRGLAGRGEQYF. The CDR3 DNA reads as TGTGCCAGCAGTCGTGGACTAGCGGGAAGGGGCGAGCAGTACTTC.

This rearrangement joins TRBV6-2 or TRBV6-3 to TRBJ1-2, with 9 nucleotides matching TRBD1. Germline CDR1 reads MNHEY; CDR2 reads SVGEGT. V lost 2 bases to trimming and J lost 5 bases; unmatched junction nucleotides: 3. There are 14 residues in the CDR3. The CDR3 DNA follows: TGTGCCAGCAGTTACACCGACAGGGGGTATGGCTACACCTTC. Amino acid sequence: CASSYTDRGYGYTF.

This clonotype was found a few times. The chain uses TRBV28 and TRBJ2-7; the match to TRBD2 covers 9 bases. CDR1 and CDR2 (germline): MDHEN, SYDVKM. The CDR3 is made up of 17 amino acids. V lost 1 base and J lost 3; bases outside the gene matches: 10. CDR3 nucleotide sequence: TGTGCCAGCAGTTTATCCTTACCCGGGACTAGCAGCTACGAGCAGTACTTC. This gives the protein CASSLSLPGTSSYEQYF.

J is TRBJ2-5 and V is TRBV15; TRBD2 matches 8 bases. This CDR3 comprises 16 residues. V lost 0 bases, J lost 3 bases, and 6 bases stayed unmatched. Germline V gives CDR1 LNHNV, CDR2 YYDKDF (reference sequence). The CDR3 sequence: CATSRDRGTRKETQYF. The CDR3 region has the DNA TGTGCCACCAGCAGAGACCGAGGGACTAGAAAAGAGACCCAGTACTTC.

The chain's CDR3 is CASSFGPTREKLFF. The CDR3 DNA is TGTGCCAGCAGTTTCGGGCCTACCAGGGAAAAACTGTTTTTT. The chain recombines TRBV27 with TRBJ1-4, with D uncertain. Germline V gene sequence: CDR1 MNHEY, CDR2 SMNVEV (reference sequence). CDR3 size: 14 residues. Trimming took off 3 bases at V and 8 bases at J, with 13 bases between the two ends.

V gene TRBV4-2 combines with J gene TRBJ2-7; D gene unclear. The CDR3 spans 13 residues. V was cut by 0 bases and J by 5 bases, with 8 bases left in between. Germline CDR1 reads LGHNA; CDR2 reads YNFKEQ. The CDR3, as DNA: TGTGCCAGCAGCCAAGAGGTATTTGACGAGCAGTACTTC. It translates to CASSQEVFDEQYF.

In regard to this clonotype: This CDR3 is missing its conserved last phenylalanine or tryptophan, likely due to a read error. The chain recombines TRBV12-3 or TRBV12-4 with TRBJ1-1; D ambiguous. The CDR3 is 18 residues long. The CDR3 nucleotides are TGTGCTAGCAGTTTAACTTCTTCCTCTGCAATGGGAGACACTGAAGCTTTCTTG. It yields the protein CASSLTSSSAMGDTEAFL.

The chain is built from TRBV6-1 and TRBJ1-2; D uncertain. With 8 bases removed from V and 8 bases from J, the gap between germline ends came to 21 bases. Germline values: CDR1 MNHNS, CDR2 SASEGT. There are 14 residues in the CDR3. The CDR3 DNA reads as TGTGCCAGCGCCACCCGGGCCCCAGAAGGGGGCTACACCTTC. Translated, it gives CASATRAPEGGYTF.

This clonotype was seen a few times. The V and J genes are TRBV12-3 or TRBV12-4 and TRBJ1-3; the D gene is possibly TRBD1 (6 bases). The CDR3 consists of 16 residues. V gave up 7 bases and J gave up 0 bases, with 16 bases separating them. The CDR3 loop is CASKGPAGVSGNTIYF. The CDR3 DNA reads as TGTGCCAGCAAAGGCCCGGCAGGGGTCTCTGGAAACACCATATATTTT.

The CDR3 reads CASSLSRTRTQYF. The CDR3 nucleotides read TGTGCCAGCAGTTTGTCCCGGACGCGGACCCAGTACTTC. The chain is built from TRBV12-3 or TRBV12-4 and TRBJ2-5; no firm D call. The V gene lost 3 bases and the J gene lost 7 bases, with 12 bases spanning the gap. The CDR3 covers 13 residues.

This clonotype was seen just once. The chain uses TRBV2 and TRBJ2-3; a possible D gene is TRBD2 (5 bases). The CDR3 contains 13 residues. Trimming removed 10 bases at V and 2 bases at J, with 13 bases between. The V gene's germline CDR1 is SNHLY and CDR2 FYNNEI. CDR3 nucleotides: TGTGCCACCGGGAAGGCGAACACAGATACGCAGTATTTT. Protein product: CATGKANTDTQYF.

The chain has TRBV7-6 and TRBJ2-4, with D perhaps assigned TRBD1 or TRBD2 (6 bases each). V was shortened by 5 bases and J by 6 bases, with 20 bases between the two germline ends. The CDR3 has 16 residues. The germline CDR1 and CDR2 sequences are SGHVS and FNYEAQ. DNA for the CDR3: TGTGCCAGCAGCCAATCCCCGGGGGCGGAACGAAACATTCAGTACTTC. Encoded protein: CASSQSPGAERNIQYF. Combining the CDR3 with reference TRBV7-6 and TRBJ2-4 gives the whole variable domain GAGVSQSPRYKVTKRGQDVALRCDPISGHVSLYWYRQALGQGPEFLTYFNYEAQQDKSGLPNDRFSAERPEGSISTLTIQRTEQRDSAMYRCASSQSPGAERNIQYFGAGTRLSVL.

This chain connects TRBV7-6 to TRBJ2-1; D not resolved. The germline V gene has CDR1 SGHVS and CDR2 FNYEAQ. V was shortened by 1 base and J by 1 base, with 14 bases between the two germline ends. CDR3 size: 17 residues. In DNA form, the CDR3 reads TGTGCCAGCAGCTTAGTTAACTATTTAGGTTCCTACAATGAGCAGTTCTTC. Amino acids: CASSLVNYLGSYNEQFF.

This chain joins TRBV19 and TRBJ2-4, with no clear D. The CDR3 spans 13 residues. Trimming pared 3 bases from V and 6 bases from J, leaving 9 bases between. Germline CDR1 is LNHDA and CDR2 is SQIVND (reference sequence). The CDR3 loop is CASSISKSNIQYF. In DNA, the CDR3 is TGTGCCAGTAGTATCTCCAAGTCAAACATTCAGTACTTC.

The rearrangement joins TRBV3-1 to TRBJ1-1; 7 positions agree with TRBD1. The germline V gene encodes CDR1 LGHDT and CDR2 YNNKEL (reference sequence). V lost 5 bases to trimming and J lost 1 base; unmatched junction nucleotides: 7. The CDR3 contains 15 residues. CDR3 protein: CASSSTRDRNTEAFF. The CDR3 region has the DNA TGTGCCAGCAGCTCTACACGGGACAGGAACACTGAAGCTTTCTTT.